This TCR beta chain was documented in a study of T cell changes during pregnancy in multiple sclerosis (dated by TCRdb to the late 2010s). About the full investigation: The study examined how the T cell repertoire changed over the course of pregnancy in women with multiple sclerosis.

The sample holds a few counts of this clone. Which antigen it targets is not known. One base away there is no much larger clone; base qualities are not given. Library creation used the immunoSEQ multiplex PCR assay. Drawn from immuneACCESS, this table holds only the in-frame rearrangements with V and J called that TCRdb kept. Clones are partly lost; checked studies trace under half to an unresolved V gene and leave the rest unexplained. The sample table records under 70,000 clones; 85% to 95% of these occur just once. Roughly 2% of the sample lies in the top ten. The germline V gene encodes CDR1 KGHSH and CDR2 LQKENI. CDR3 length: 12 amino acids, cysteine to phenylalanine. CDR3 DNA only is kept here, 36 bases in frame from base 1. Deletion took 5 bases off V and 8 bases off J, with a span of 12 bases between the germline ends.

The rearrangement combines TRBV18 with TRBJ1-1, with the D gene uncertain. The material sequenced was peripheral blood, taken in the third trimester of pregnancy. The sequence was collected from a female donor in good health, enrolled as a control in a pregnancy study. The CDR3 corresponds to CASSLQTREAFF. In nucleotides, the sequence is TGTGCCAGCTCATTACAAACCAGAGAAGCTTTCTTT.